The 12 T cell receptor beta chains presented below share a single source sample, sequenced in a study of T cells in Graves' hyperthyroidism and ophthalmopathy. RNA transcripts served as the template for amplifying TCR beta CDR3 regions. The HTBI set primed first-round TCR CDR3 RT-PCR. TCRdb re-called the multiplex PCR reads through MiXCR, storing one row per CDR3 protein. The table includes hundreds of thousands of distinct CDR3 sequences, approximately 15% detected once. Sequences were obtained from blood. These receptors originate from a man aged 18 to 35 with Graves' ophthalmopathy.

Ten or more counts support this clonotype. The chain is built from TRBV2 and TRBJ2-2; D is unclear. The CDR3 runs to 14 residues. The V end lost 8 bases, the J end lost 2 bases, and 12 bases lay between the germline ends. Germline V lookup: CDR1 SNHLY, CDR2 FYNNEI. CDR3 protein: CASCNGANTGELFF. CDR3 DNA: TGTGCCAGCTGTAATGGCGCAAACACCGGGGAGCTGTTTTTT.

At least ten counts were recorded for this clonotype. The V and J genes are TRBV6-2 or TRBV6-3 and TRBJ2-5, with 12 bases fitting TRBD2. The junction had 6 bases not matched to a gene; V was cut back by 6 bases and J by 1 base. The CDR3 contains 16 residues. Germline V lookup: CDR1 MNHEY, CDR2 SVGEGT. The CDR3: CASSLTSGSPQETQYF. The CDR3 coding sequence is TGTGCCAGCAGCTTGACTAGCGGGAGCCCCCAAGAGACCCAGTACTTC.

This clonotype has just a few counts. This chain links TRBV19 with TRBJ2-1, with 8 bases lining up with TRBD1. Germline V CDR1 and CDR2: LNHDA, SQIVND (reference sequence). The CDR3 is 15 amino acids. V shed 5 bases and J 4 bases; nucleotides not matched to a gene: 7. The CDR3 spells CASSPKGQVYNEQFF. The CDR3 DNA is TGTGCCAGTAGTCCGAAGGGACAGGTTTACAATGAGCAGTTCTTC.

This clonotype came up many times. This chain joins TRBV7-8 and TRBJ2-2, with a possible D match to TRBD2 (5 bases). CDR3 size: 16 residues. CDR1 is SGHVS and CDR2 is FQNEAQ in the germline V gene. The ends were cut back, 3 bases at V and 0 bases at J, with 11 bases in the middle. CDR3 region: CASSFLATTNTGELFF. DNA for the CDR3: TGTGCCAGCAGCTTTTTGGCGACTACGAACACCGGGGAGCTGTTTTTT.

To note about this clonotype: This may be a read error: a much more frequent sequence differs by one nucleotide. A read error is likely, as this CDR3 ends without the conserved phenylalanine or tryptophan. The chain combines TRBV9 with TRBJ1-2; TRBD1 is a possible D gene (5 bases). Per the germline V gene, CDR1 is SGDLS and CDR2 is YYNGEE. The CDR3 covers 13 residues. The V gene lost 2 bases and the J gene lost 1 base, with 6 bases spanning the gap. The CDR3 nucleotides are TGTGCCAGCAGCGTCGACAGTAACTATGGCTACACCCTC. Translating gives CASSVDSNYGYTL.

This clonotype was seen many times. This chain links TRBV6-1 with TRBJ1-2; D not resolved. Trimming removed 1 base from V and 3 bases from J, with 9 bases in between. The CDR3 sequence is 14 residues long. The germline V gene encodes CDR1 MNHNS and CDR2 SASEGT. For the CDR3, the DNA is TGTGCCAGCAGTGAAGATGGGGATTACTATGGCTACACCTTC. Translated: CASSEDGDYYGYTF.

This clonotype was detected many times. The V call is TRBV6-1, the J call TRBJ1-2; 8 positions agree with TRBD1. Germline V CDR1 and CDR2: MNHNS, SASEGT. V lost 2 bases, J lost 8 bases, and 10 bases stayed unmatched. This CDR3 is 15 amino acids long. As DNA, the CDR3 is TGTGCCAGCAGTGAATGGGCAGGGGGCTCCGGGGGCTACACCTTC. As protein: CASSEWAGGSGGYTF.

This clonotype was picked up many times. V and J are TRBV18 and TRBJ1-4, with D unclear. V was clipped by 2 bases and J by 6 bases, with 4 bases between them. This CDR3 is 12 amino acids long. The germline V gene has CDR1 KGHSH and CDR2 LQKENI. CDR3 sequence reads: CASSPSYEKLFF. In nucleotides, the CDR3 is TGTGCCAGCTCACCATCTTATGAAAAACTGTTTTTT.

This clonotype was counted between two and nine times. The V call is TRBV20-1, the J call TRBJ2-4; D tentatively fits TRBD1 or TRBD2 (5 bases each). Germline V gene lookup returns CDR1 DFQATT and CDR2 SNEGSKA (reference sequence). Trimming took off 0 bases at V and 1 base at J, with 10 bases between the two ends. The CDR3 loop spans 15 amino acids. CDR3 sequence (DNA): TGCAGTGCTAGAGATGGGACCAAGGCCAAAAACATTCAGTACTTC. The encoded protein is CSARDGTKAKNIQYF.

This clonotype appeared many times. The CDR3 loop is CASSFTFQETQYF. The DNA of the CDR3 is TGTGCCAGCAGCTTTACTTTCCAGGAGACCCAGTACTTC. The chain couples TRBV7-3 to TRBJ2-5; D unresolved. The CDR3 totals 13 residues. CDR1 SGHTA and CDR2 FQGTGA come from the germline V gene. Trimming pared 3 bases from V and 5 bases from J, leaving 10 bases between. Using reference TRBV7-3 and TRBJ2-5 for the parts outside the CDR3, the full variable domain is GAGVSQTPSNKVTEKGKYVELRCDPISGHTALYWYRQSLGQGPEFLIYFQGTGAADDSGLPNDRFFAVRPEGSVSTLKIQRTERGDSAVYLCASSFTFQETQYFGPGTRLLVL.

The sample holds many counts of this clonotype. The CDR3, as DNA: TGTGCCAGCAGTGAATGGACAACTAATGAAAAACTGTTTTTT. Its translation is CASSEWTTNEKLFF. The chain recombines TRBV2 with TRBJ1-4; no clear D gene. The ends were cut back, 2 bases at V and 0 bases at J, with 4 bases in the middle. The CDR3 length is 14 residues. Germline lookup yields CDR1 SNHLY and CDR2 FYNNEI.

This clonotype was detected only a few times. The chain joins TRBV4-1 to TRBJ2-5, with 7 bases aligning to TRBD2. CDR1 and CDR2 (germline): MGHRA, YSYEKL. This CDR3 region has 15 residues. J gave up 5 bases and V 4 bases, and 10 bases lay outside the gene matches. CDR3 region: CASSPGGGLSETQYF. The CDR3 DNA reads as TGCGCCAGCAGCCCGGGAGGAGGACTATCGGAGACCCAGTACTTC.